These 5 T cell receptor beta chains were sequenced from one sample in a study of blood T cell repertoires in COVID-19. Measured with immunoSEQ multiplex PCR; TCRdb has only the in-frame clones, and not every one. The sample records about 180,000 clones, about 90% being singletons. The sequencing sample was made of peripheral blood. The receptors derive from a man aged 65 to 79 with active or convalescent COVID-19.

CDR3 in amino acids: CASSKRDISNQPQHF. The CDR3 nucleotides are TGTGCCAGCAGCAAGCGGGACATTAGCAATCAGCCCCAGCATTTT. The rearrangement links TRBV7-2 to TRBJ1-5; a possible D gene is TRBD1 (6 bases). This CDR3 is built from 15 residues. Germline CDR1 reads SGHTA; CDR2 reads FQGNSA. The V gene lost 5 bases and the J gene lost 0 bases, with 11 bases spanning the gap. Filled out from reference TRBV7-2 and TRBJ1-5, the complete variable domain reads GAGVSQSPSNKVTEKGKDVELRCDPISGHTALYWYRQSLGQGLEFLIYFQGNSAPDKSGLPSDRFSAERTGGSVSTLTIQRTQQEDSAVYLCASSKRDISNQPQHFGDGTRLSIL.

The rearrangement uses TRBV5-1 and TRBJ2-7; TRBD2 is a possible D gene (6 bases). The CDR3 consists of 13 residues. CDR1 is SGHRS and CDR2 is YFSETQ in the germline V gene. Trimming removed 4 bases from V and 6 bases from J, with 14 bases in between. The CDR3 nucleotides read TGCGCCAGCAGCCAAAGACTAGTCGGCGAGCAGTACTTC. Translating gives CASSQRLVGEQYF.

This clone was seen a handful of times. The genes are TRBV6-2 or TRBV6-3 and TRBJ2-2; D possibly corresponds to TRBD2 (5 bases). With 2 bases removed from V and 1 base from J, the gap between germline ends came to 5 bases. Germline CDR1 and CDR2: MNHEY and SVGEGT. The CDR3 consists of 14 residues. The DNA of the CDR3 is TGTGCCAGCAGTTACCGGGAGAACACCGGGGAGCTGTTTTTT. This codes for CASSYRENTGELFF.

DNA for the CDR3: TGTGCCAGCAGCCTTGGCGGGACAGGGGCATCGCGGGCGCAGTACTTC. This codes for CASSLGGTGASRAQYF. This chain joins TRBV7-9 and TRBJ2-7, with 10 bases lining up with TRBD1. The CDR3 consists of 16 residues. Germline-derived CDR1 and CDR2 are SEHNR and FQNEAQ (reference sequence). J gave up 9 bases and V 5 bases, and 16 bases lay outside the gene matches.

The chain links TRBV18 to TRBJ2-7; 7 bases line up with TRBD2. CDR1 and CDR2 from the germline V gene are KGHSH and LQKENI. The CDR3 is made up of 18 amino acids. Trimming at V came to 5 bases and at J to 3 bases, leaving 19 bases not matched to a gene. The CDR3, as DNA: TGTGCCAGCTCAGCTACTATCGGGCTAGCGGAGAACTTCTACGAGCAGTACTTC. Amino acids: CASSATIGLAENFYEQYF.